This entry is about one T cell receptor (beta chain). TCRdb reprocessed the PCR reads via MiXCR. The repertoire holds about 4,200 clones, roughly 35% seen once, with 47% in the top ten. This sample was included in a study of metastatic and nonmetastatic thyroid tumors. There were no patients who had received any treatment before thyroid surgery. Trimming shortened V by 1 base and J by 2 bases, and 12 bases separated the two germline ends. The CDR3 spans 15 residues. The germline CDR1 and CDR2 sequences are LGHDT and YNNKEL (reference sequence). The sequence came from a male donor with papillary thyroid cancer or a benign thyroid nodule (not recorded which). Some clones in this sample may be carry-over from other donors' samples. Sequenced input: adjacent normal tissue. The chain employs TRBV3-1 and TRBJ2-7; a weak D match, TRBD2 (6 bases). The CDR3 protein is CASSQGGGITYEQYF. CDR3 coding DNA: TGTGCCAGCAGCCAAGGCGGCGGGATAACCTACGAGCAGTACTTC.